The clone carrying this T cell receptor beta chain was counted once. The data were taken from a study of PD-L1 blockade in urothelial cancer. The overall study: The number of prior chemotherapy regimens per patient was 0 to 3. Timepoints chosen for blood analysis were 3 weeks (second dose) and 6 weeks after treatment start.

The protocol was immunoSEQ multiplex PCR, while the TCRdb copy is restricted to in-frame clones and leaves out a portion. Among 120,000 or so clones, about 82% were seen once, and the ten largest hold 2.4%. Time point meaning: peripheral blood 6 weeks after treatment start. Each individual provided 1 to 8 samples (taken pretreatment and on-treatment). This clonotype was obtained from a man aged 45-65 years with urothelial cancer. Here the sequenced sample was PBMCs, taken around atezolizumab (anti-PD-L1) treatment.

The CDR3 DNA reads TGTGCCAGCAGCGTAGGGGTTGGGGGGGGGCTGGATGAGCAGTTCTTC. It is translated as CASSVGVGGGLDEQFF. This sequence joins TRBV9 and TRBJ2-1; possible D gene TRBD2, 7 bases. V was clipped by 0 bases and J by 8 bases, with 18 bases between them. The CDR3 has 16 amino acids. Per the germline V gene, CDR1 is SGDLS and CDR2 is YYNGEE.